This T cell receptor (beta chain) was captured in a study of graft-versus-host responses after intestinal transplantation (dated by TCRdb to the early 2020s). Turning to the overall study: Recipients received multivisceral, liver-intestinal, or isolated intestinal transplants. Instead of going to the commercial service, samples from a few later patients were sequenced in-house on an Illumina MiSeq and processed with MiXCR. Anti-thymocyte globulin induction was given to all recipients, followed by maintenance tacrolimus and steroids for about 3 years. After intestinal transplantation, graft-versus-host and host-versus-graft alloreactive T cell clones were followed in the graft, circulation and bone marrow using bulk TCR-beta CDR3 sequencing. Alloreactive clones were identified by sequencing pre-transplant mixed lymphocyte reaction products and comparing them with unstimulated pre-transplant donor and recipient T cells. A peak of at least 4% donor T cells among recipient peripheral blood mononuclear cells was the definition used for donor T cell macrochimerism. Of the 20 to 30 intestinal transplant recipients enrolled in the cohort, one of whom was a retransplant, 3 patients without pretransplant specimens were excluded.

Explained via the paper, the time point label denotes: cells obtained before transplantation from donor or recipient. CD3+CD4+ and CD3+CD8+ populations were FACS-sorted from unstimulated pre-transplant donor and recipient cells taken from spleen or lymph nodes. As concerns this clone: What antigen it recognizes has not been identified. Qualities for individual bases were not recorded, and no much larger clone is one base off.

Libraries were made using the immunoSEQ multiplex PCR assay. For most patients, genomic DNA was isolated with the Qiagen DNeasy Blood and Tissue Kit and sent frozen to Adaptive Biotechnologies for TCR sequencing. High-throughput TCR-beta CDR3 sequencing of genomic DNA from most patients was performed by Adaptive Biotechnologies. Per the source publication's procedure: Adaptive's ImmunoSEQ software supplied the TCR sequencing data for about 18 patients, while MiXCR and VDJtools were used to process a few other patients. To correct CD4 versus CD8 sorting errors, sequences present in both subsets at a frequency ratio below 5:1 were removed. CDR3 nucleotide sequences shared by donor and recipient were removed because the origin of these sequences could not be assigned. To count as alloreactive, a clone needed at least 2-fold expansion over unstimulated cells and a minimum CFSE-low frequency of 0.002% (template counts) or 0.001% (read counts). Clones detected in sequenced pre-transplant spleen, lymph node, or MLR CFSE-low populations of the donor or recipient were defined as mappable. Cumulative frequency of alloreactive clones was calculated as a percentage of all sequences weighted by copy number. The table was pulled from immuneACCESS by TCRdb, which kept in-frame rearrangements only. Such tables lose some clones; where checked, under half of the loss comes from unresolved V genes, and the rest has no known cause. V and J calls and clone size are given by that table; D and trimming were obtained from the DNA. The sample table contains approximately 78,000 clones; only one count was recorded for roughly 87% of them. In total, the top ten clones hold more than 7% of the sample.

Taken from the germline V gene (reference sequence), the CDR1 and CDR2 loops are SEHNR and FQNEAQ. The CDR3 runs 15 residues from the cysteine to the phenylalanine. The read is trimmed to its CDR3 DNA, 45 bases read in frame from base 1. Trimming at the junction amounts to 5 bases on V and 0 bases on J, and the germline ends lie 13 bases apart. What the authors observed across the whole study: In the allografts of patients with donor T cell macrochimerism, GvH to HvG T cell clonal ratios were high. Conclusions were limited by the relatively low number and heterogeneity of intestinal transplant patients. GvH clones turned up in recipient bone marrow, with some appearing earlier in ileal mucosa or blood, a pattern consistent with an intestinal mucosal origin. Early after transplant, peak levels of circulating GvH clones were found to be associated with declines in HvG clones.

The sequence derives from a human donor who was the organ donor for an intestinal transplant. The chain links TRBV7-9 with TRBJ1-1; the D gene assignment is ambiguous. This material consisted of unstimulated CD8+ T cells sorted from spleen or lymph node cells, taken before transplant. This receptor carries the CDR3 CASSPGYLLNTEAFF. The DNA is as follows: TGTGCCAGCAGCCCCGGTTACCTCCTGAACACTGAAGCTTTCTTT.